Presented here are 28 T cell receptor beta chains from one specimen sequenced in a study of blood T cell repertoires in COVID-19. Data came from immunoSEQ multiplex PCR; TCRdb stores just in-frame clones and leaves some out. The sample consists of about 100,000 clones, about nine tenths of them appearing once. Sequencing was carried out using peripheral blood. These receptors all stem from a man over 45 with acute or convalescent COVID-19.

The chain combines TRBV11-1 with TRBJ1-1; D is perhaps TRBD1 (5 bases). This CDR3 is 15 amino acids long. Germline V gene data show CDR1 as SGHAT and CDR2 as FQDESV (reference sequence). V lost 2 bases to trimming and J lost 3 bases, with 13 bases between them. Here the CDR3 DNA reads TGTGCCAGCAGCTTATTTACGGGCAGGGACACTGAAGCTTTCTTT. It yields the protein CASSLFTGRDTEAFF.

The chain joins TRBV5-6 to TRBJ2-2; D might be TRBD1 (7 bases). From germline, CDR1 is SGHDT and CDR2 YYEEEE. CDR3 length: 17 residues. V lost 3 bases to trimming and J lost 3 bases, with 18 bases between them. The CDR3 spells CASSYGQARRDTGELFF. The CDR3 DNA is TGTGCCAGCAGCTATGGACAGGCCCGGAGGGACACCGGGGAGCTGTTTTTT. Using reference TRBV5-6 and TRBJ2-2 for the parts outside the CDR3, the full variable domain is DAGVTQSPTHLIKTRGQQVTLRCSPKSGHDTVSWYQQALGQGPQFIFQYYEEEERQRGNFPDRFSGHQFPNYSSELNVNALLLGDSALYLCASSYGQARRDTGELFFGEGSRLTVL.

This chain joins TRBV6-5 and TRBJ1-3; 8 bases are a match to TRBD1. CDR3 length: 15 residues. The germline V gene encodes CDR1 MNHEY and CDR2 SVGAGI. V lost 8 bases to trimming and J lost 4 bases; unmatched junction nucleotides: 10. In DNA form, the CDR3 reads TGTGCCAGCGTAATGCAGGGGGCGTGGGGAAACACCATATATTTT. Protein sequence: CASVMQGAWGNTIYF.

V and J are TRBV18 and TRBJ2-5; perhaps TRBD1 as D (7 bases). The ends were cut back, 3 bases at V and 2 bases at J, with 13 bases in the middle. The CDR3 length is 15 residues. Germline-derived CDR1 and CDR2 are KGHSH and LQKENI. The CDR3 sequence is CASSPGGQTQETQYF. Here the CDR3 DNA reads TGTGCCAGCTCACCGGGGGGACAGACGCAAGAGACCCAGTACTTC.

The chain links TRBV11-3 to TRBJ1-1, with D unresolved. This CDR3 is 15 amino acids long. CDR1 is SGHNT and CDR2 is YENEEA in the germline V gene. Between the trimmed V and J ends, which lost 2 bases and 6 bases, there was a span of 16 bases. CDR3 bases: TGTGCCAGCAGCTTAAGTAAAGAGGAAACTTCTGAAGCTTTCTTT. Residues: CASSLSKEETSEAFF. The full variable domain, completed using reference TRBV11-3 and TRBJ1-1, is EAGVVQSPRYKIIEKKQPVAFWCNPISGHNTLYWYLQNLGQGPELLIRYENEEAVDDSQLPKDRFSAERLKGVDSTLKIQPAELGDSAVYLCASSLSKEETSEAFFGQGTRLTVV.

V usage is TRBV5-6 and J usage is TRBJ1-1; possible D gene TRBD1, 6 bases. Germline V gene data show CDR1 as SGHDT and CDR2 as YYEEEE. The CDR3 has 15 amino acids. Trimming stripped 5 bases from V and 1 base from J, with 15 bases between. The CDR3 loop reads CASRLIGGANTEAFF. DNA of the CDR3: TGTGCCAGCAGACTTATTGGGGGGGCGAACACTGAAGCTTTCTTT.

This clone appeared a single time. The chain has TRBV6-5 and TRBJ2-7; 9 nucleotides match TRBD2. CDR3 length equals 14 residues. Germline V CDR1 and CDR2: MNHEY, SVGAGI. The V and J ends lost 10 bases and 1 base, in that order; junction bases with no gene match: 8. In nucleotides, the CDR3 is TGTGCCACCAGCCCGGGACTAGCTTCCTACGAGCAGTACTTC. Translating gives CATSPGLASYEQYF.

The CDR3 loop reads CASSHPTGGMVGEQYF. CDR3 nucleotides: TGTGCCAGCAGTCACCCGACAGGGGGAATGGTAGGCGAGCAGTACTTC. The V gene is TRBV5-5, the J gene TRBJ2-7; TRBD1 matches 9 bases. Germline loops: CDR1 SGHKS, CDR2 YYEKEE (reference sequence). After removal of 5 bases from V and 6 bases from J, the junction contained 15 bases not matched to a gene. The CDR3 is made up of 16 amino acids.

V usage is TRBV6-2 or TRBV6-3 and J usage is TRBJ2-7, with D possibly matching TRBD1 (5 bases). The germline V and J ends were trimmed by 2 bases and 1 base, with 18 bases remaining between them. The CDR3 length is 17 residues. Germline CDR1 reads MNHEY; CDR2 reads SVGEGT. CDR3 sequence (DNA): TGTGCCAGCAGTTACCGTCCGCTACAGGTCCCTTCCTACGAGCAGTACTTC. Its translation is CASSYRPLQVPSYEQYF.

This chain joins TRBV7-8 and TRBJ1-2, with D maybe TRBD1 (5 bases). The CDR3 is 16 amino acids. V was trimmed by 0 bases and J by 0 bases, leaving 11 bases between them. The germline V gene has CDR1 SGHVS and CDR2 FQNEAQ. The CDR3 spells CASSLASAGTNYGYTF. Written as DNA, the CDR3 is TGTGCCAGCAGCTTAGCGTCGGCAGGGACTAACTATGGCTACACCTTC.

The V call is TRBV5-1, the J call TRBJ2-3; TRBD1 is a possible D gene (5 bases). This CDR3 spans 15 amino acids. With 1 base removed from V and 2 bases from J, the gap between germline ends came to 11 bases. Germline CDR1 reads SGHRS; CDR2 reads YFSETQ. In DNA, the CDR3 is TGCGCCAGCAGCTTGTCAGGGATTTCCACAGATACGCAGTATTTT. Its translation: CASSLSGISTDTQYF.

The V and J genes are TRBV2 and TRBJ2-2; unclear D gene. This CDR3 has 13 amino acids. From germline, CDR1 is SNHLY and CDR2 FYNNEI. Deletions cut 5 bases from V and 2 bases from J, with 6 bases between. CDR3 bases: TGTGCCAGCAGTCTCAGTAACACCGGGGAGCTGTTTTTT. This sequence encodes CASSLSNTGELFF.

The chain links TRBV6-5 to TRBJ1-1; 11 nucleotides line up with TRBD1. This CDR3 is built from 15 residues. After removal of 4 bases from V and 5 bases from J, the junction contained 6 bases not matched to a gene. CDR1 and CDR2 (germline): MNHEY, SVGAGI. The CDR3 nucleotides are TGTGCCAGCAGTTTCCGGGACAGGGGGGAAACTGAAGCTTTCTTT. It is translated as CASSFRDRGETEAFF.

This rearrangement joins TRBV5-4 to TRBJ1-1; a possible D gene is TRBD1 (5 bases). CDR1 SGHNT and CDR2 YYREEE come from the germline V gene (reference sequence). The ends were cut back, 2 bases at V and 1 base at J, with 15 bases in the middle. The CDR3 is 16 residues long. In nucleotides, the CDR3 is TGTGCCAGCAGCTTTAAGCAGGGAAAGGGGAACACTGAAGCTTTCTTT. This codes for CASSFKQGKGNTEAFF.

The chain has TRBV6-4 and TRBJ2-1; TRBD2 matches at 16 bases. The germline V gene encodes CDR1 MRHNA and CDR2 SNTAGT. With 5 bases clipped from V and 3 bases from J, the junction kept 7 bases outside the gene matches. The CDR3 totals 18 residues. CDR3 sequence: CASSPGTSGGAVYNEQFF. For the CDR3, the DNA is TGTGCCAGCAGTCCCGGGACTAGCGGGGGGGCAGTCTACAATGAGCAGTTCTTC.

The chain uses TRBV30 and TRBJ2-6; TRBD1 is a possible D gene (8 bases). V was clipped by 7 bases and J by 0 bases, with 19 bases between them. Per the germline V gene, CDR1 is GTSNPN and CDR2 is SVGIG (reference sequence). The CDR3 consists of 17 residues. CDR3: CAYHDRGLYSGANVLTF. CDR3 DNA sequence: TGTGCCTATCATGACAGGGGACTATACTCTGGGGCCAACGTCCTGACTTTC. Full variable domain (remainder filled in from reference TRBV30 and TRBJ2-6): SQTIHQWPATLVQPVGSPLSLECTVEGTSNPNLYWYRQAAGRGLQLLFYSVGIGQISSEVPQNLSASRPQDRQFILSSKKLLLSDSGFYLCAYHDRGLYSGANVLTFGAGSRLTVL.

Note on this clone: This sample also contains other DNA sequences that code for the same CDR3. V gene TRBV18 combines with J gene TRBJ1-5; a weak D match, TRBD1 (5 bases). Germline values: CDR1 KGHSH, CDR2 LQKENI. V was pared by 0 bases and J by 5 bases, with 8 bases between. This CDR3 is built from 14 residues. The CDR3 DNA is TGTGCCAGCTCACCACCGGGGGGGGATCAGCCCCAGCATTTT. This gives the protein CASSPPGGDQPQHF.

The chain's CDR3 is CASSSWIGTEAFF. The CDR3 coding sequence is TGTGCCAGCAGCTCTTGGATCGGGACTGAAGCTTTCTTT. V and J are TRBV5-5 and TRBJ1-1, with D uncertain. Trimming pared 3 bases from V and 5 bases from J, leaving 11 bases between. Germline CDR1 and CDR2: SGHKS and YYEKEE (reference sequence). The CDR3 consists of 13 residues.

This chain uses TRBV7-2 with TRBJ2-5; TRBD2 agrees at 11 bases. Trimming cost V 5 bases and J 5 bases; bases outside gene matches: 13. CDR1 SGHTA and CDR2 FQGNSA come from the germline V gene. The CDR3 totals 17 residues. CDR3 amino acids: CASSREGSGGALETQYF. CDR3 nucleotides: TGTGCCAGCAGCCGGGAAGGTAGCGGGGGGGCTTTGGAGACCCAGTACTTC.

J is TRBJ1-6 and V is TRBV5-1; 11 bases align to TRBD1. V lost 4 bases and J lost 11; bases outside the gene matches: 5. The germline V gene encodes CDR1 SGHRS and CDR2 YFSETQ. The CDR3 loop spans 14 amino acids. In nucleotides, the CDR3 is TGCGCCAGCAGCCCGGGACAGGGGGGAACACCCCTCCACTTT. Protein sequence: CASSPGQGGTPLHF.

This chain connects TRBV18 to TRBJ1-1; no firm D call. The CDR3 is made up of 13 amino acids. The ends were cut back, 2 bases at V and 2 bases at J, with 6 bases in the middle. Germline V CDR1 and CDR2: KGHSH, LQKENI. The CDR3 spells CASSPTLNTEAFF. The CDR3 region has the DNA TGTGCCAGCTCACCAACATTAAACACTGAAGCTTTCTTT.

This rearrangement joins TRBV2 to TRBJ2-1; TRBD1 matches at 10 bases. V lost 2 bases and J lost 15; bases outside the gene matches: 4. This CDR3 is built from 12 residues. The V gene's germline CDR1 is SNHLY and CDR2 FYNNEI. CDR3 amino acids: CASSEYWDRGFF. In DNA form, the CDR3 reads TGTGCCAGCAGTGAATATTGGGACAGGGGGTTCTTC.

CDR3 in DNA: TGTGCCAGCATCAGACTAGCGGGAACCTACGAGCAGTACTTC. Encoded protein: CASIRLAGTYEQYF. The gene calls are TRBV6-5 and TRBJ2-7, with TRBD2 identical over 11 bases. CDR3 size: 14 residues. The V gene end was trimmed by 7 bases and the J gene end by 2 bases; junction bases not matched to a gene: 4. The germline V gene encodes CDR1 MNHEY and CDR2 SVGAGI.

V is TRBV19 and J is TRBJ2-5, with a tentative D call TRBD2 (7 bases). In germline, CDR1 is LNHDA, CDR2 SQIVND (reference sequence). This CDR3 comprises 16 residues. Trimming removed 4 bases at V and 2 bases at J, with 17 bases between. The CDR3 DNA follows: TGTGCCAGTAGTAACCGGGGGGCAATACGACAAGAGACCCAGTACTTC. It is translated as CASSNRGAIRQETQYF.

CDR3 sequence: CASGGTGYNEQFF. In nucleotides, the CDR3 is TGTGCCAGCGGCGGGACAGGCTACAATGAGCAGTTCTTC. The J gene is TRBJ2-1, the V gene TRBV5-6, with 8 bases matching TRBD1. From germline, CDR1 is SGHDT and CDR2 YYEEEE. The CDR3 totals 13 residues. The V gene end was trimmed by 7 bases and the J gene end by 3 bases; junction bases not matched to a gene: 3. Variable domain in full (rest from reference TRBV5-6 and TRBJ2-1): DAGVTQSPTHLIKTRGQQVTLRCSPKSGHDTVSWYQQALGQGPQFIFQYYEEEERQRGNFPDRFSGHQFPNYSSELNVNALLLGDSALYLCASGGTGYNEQFFGPGTRLTVL.

This chain uses TRBV27 with TRBJ2-3; tentatively, D is TRBD1 (5 bases). This CDR3 comprises 17 residues. V lost 4 bases to trimming and J lost 0 bases, with 17 bases between them. The germline gives CDR1 MNHEY, CDR2 SMNVEV (reference sequence). CDR3 residues: CASSSLSRQTSTDTQYF. DNA for the CDR3: TGTGCCAGCAGTTCCTTGTCTAGACAGACTAGCACAGATACGCAGTATTTT.

This clone was counted a single time. The V call is TRBV29-1, the J call TRBJ1-1; D is unclear. The CDR3 spans 14 residues. In germline, CDR1 is SQVTM, CDR2 ANQGSEA. V was shortened by 3 bases and J by 0 bases, with 11 bases between the two germline ends. The CDR3 bases are TGCAGCGTTGACGCTAGTGCCATGAACACTGAAGCTTTCTTT. Encoded protein: CSVDASAMNTEAFF.

The rearrangement links TRBV11-2 to TRBJ2-1, with D perhaps TRBD1 (5 bases). Trimming stripped 2 bases from V and 10 bases from J, with 15 bases between. The CDR3 runs to 14 residues. The germline gives CDR1 SGHAT, CDR2 FQNNGV. CDR3 bases: TGTGCCAGCAGCTTAAGGGGCCCCACAGAAGAGCAGTTCTTC. It encodes CASSLRGPTEEQFF. Full variable domain (missing parts from reference TRBV11-2 and TRBJ2-1): EAGVAQSPRYKIIEKRQSVAFWCNPISGHATLYWYQQILGQGPKLLIQFQNNGVVDDSQLPKDRFSAERLKGVDSTLKIQPAKLEDSAVYLCASSLRGPTEEQFFGPGTRLTVL.